These T cell receptor beta chains were read from a single sample in a study of tumor and adjacent non-tumor tissue in lung cancer. TCRdb reanalysed the multiplex PCR reads using MiXCR and keeps one entry per CDR3 protein. The sample carries 50,000 to 70,000 distinct CDR3 sequences, over 60% recorded once. The source material was distant non-tumor lung tissue. The receptors come from a man between 65 and 85 years old with non-small cell lung cancer. The CDR3 runs from the conserved cysteine through the conserved F or W. D genes are given only for firm matches. Expanded clones are given a class, and other clones once, few, many or no size at all.

d_call cdr3_length j_call v_call clone_size cdr3_aa cdr3_nt
. 16 TRBJ2-1 TRBV10-2 many CASSLPPDFSYNEQFF TGCGCCAGCAGTTTGCCACCGGACTTCTCCTACAATGAGCAGTTCTTC
. 13 TRBJ2-2 TRBV11-2 . CASGTTNTEELSF TGTGCCAGCGGGACCACTAACACCGAGGAGCTGTCTTTT
. 14 TRBJ1-5 TRBV6-5 . CASKEGPKDQPQHF TGTGCCAGTAAAGAAGGGCCTAAAGATCAGCCCCAACATTTT
TRBD1 17 TRBJ1-5 TRBV29-1 . CSVDIGTGSSSNQSQHF TGCAGCGTAGACATCGGGACAGGGAGTTCGAGCAATCAGTCCCAGCACTTT
. 16 TRBJ1-1 TRBV4-1 once CASRRVPGRGDTEAFF TGCGCCAGTAGGAGGGTTCCGGGAAGGGGAGATACTGAAGCTTTCTTT
TRBD2 15 TRBJ2-1 TRBV5-1 . CASSYSGETPNEQFF TGCGCCAGCAGCTATAGCGGGGAGACCCCCAATGAGCAGTTCTTC
. 14 TRBJ2-2 TRBV29-1 . CSIPGRLNTGELFF TGCAGTATTCCGGGACGGCTGAACACCGGGGAGCTGTTTTTT
. 12 TRBJ2-3 TRBV11-3 medium-sized CASSWHGDTQYF TGTGCCAGCAGCTGGCACGGAGATACGCAGTATTTT
. 15 TRBJ2-1 TRBV5-1 . CASSLENAGINEQFF TGCGCCAGCAGCTTGGAGAATGCGGGAATAAATGAGCAGTTCTTC
. 15 TRBJ2-5 TRBV28 . CASGGTGTSRETQYF TGTGCCAGCGGGGGGACTGGGACCAGTAGGGAGACCCAGTACTTC
. 14 TRBJ2-5 TRBV10-3 . CAIRSGGEQEIQYF TGTGCCATCAGGTCCGGCGGGGAGCAAGAGATCCAGTACTTC
. 15 TRBJ1-5 TRBV28 few CASGEPGSFNQPQHF TGTGCCAGCGGAGAGCCAGGGTCTTTCAATCAGCCCCAGCATTTT
TRBD1 15 TRBJ1-4 TRBV29-1 . CSVGQIGRCNEKLFF TGCAGTGTGGGACAGATTGGGCGCTGTAATGAAAAACTGTTTTTT
TRBD2 14 TRBJ2-5 TRBV10-3 . CIIRTSGGEETQYF TGTATCATTCGGACTAGCGGGGGGGAAGAGACCCAGTACTTC
. 15 TRBJ2-7 TRBV28 . CASSRGRTSFYEQYF TGTGCCAGTAGTAGGGGACGGACGAGCTTCTACGAGCAGTACTTC
. 13 TRBJ2-1 TRBV7-6 few CASSPSLTNEQFF TGTGCCAGCAGCCCTAGTCTCACCAATGAGCAGTTCTTC
. 13 TRBJ2-1 TRBV5-1 . CASRLVGWNVQFF TGCGCCAGCAGATTGGTTGGTTGGAATGTACAGTTCTTC
. 13 TRBJ2-7 TRBV12-3/TRBV12-4 . CTSTYFKEDGQYF TGTACTAGCACCTACTTCAAGGAAGACGGGCAGTACTTC
. 15 TRBJ2-6 TRBV29-1 few CSVSTGGSGAKVLTF TGCAGCGTGTCAACGGGGGGCTCTGGGGCCAAGGTCCTGACTTTC
. 14 TRBJ2-1 TRBV11-3 many CASSSGGRLNEQFF TGTGCCAGCAGTTCCGGGGGCCGTCTCAATGAGCAGTTCTTC
. 15 TRBJ2-1 TRBV11-2 . CANTPLGRTYNEQFF TGTGCCAACACCCCCCTAGGGCGGACCTACAATGAGCAGTTTTTC
. 15 TRBJ2-3 TRBV11-2 . CVSSLDSAPSDTQYF TGTGTCAGCAGCTTAGACAGTGCCCCATCAGATACGCAGTATTTT
. 11 TRBJ2-5 TRBV28 . CVSVWEETQYF TGTGTCAGCGTTTGGGAGGAGACCCAGTACTTC
. 11 TRBJ2-3 TRBV6-1 many CASIVEHTQYF TGTGCCAGCATAGTTGAGCATACGCAGTATTTT
. 11 TRBJ2-7 TRBV7-9 . CASGPLYEQYF TGTGCCAGCGGCCCCCTCTACGAGCAGTACTTC
. 16 TRBJ1-5 TRBV6-2/TRBV6-3 many CASSYGAARNNQPQHF TGTGCCAGCAGTTATGGGGCAGCCAGGAACAATCAGCCCCAGCATTTT
. 15 TRBJ2-2 TRBV30 few CAWGLTSRNTGELFF TGTGCCTGGGGCCTAACTTCTCGTAACACCGGGGAGCTGTTTTTT
TRBD1 15 TRBJ2-5 TRBV28 many CASSFFATGQETQYF TGTGCCAGCAGTTTCTTCGCGACAGGGCAGGAGACCCAGTACTTC
TRBD1 17 TRBJ1-2 TRBV5-5 . CAGTRDREGGFLYGYTF TGTGCCGGCACCCGGGACAGGGAGGGCGGGTTTCTATATGGCTACACCTTC
. 14 TRBJ2-7 TRBV29-1 . CSVEVSQNPYGQYF TGCAGCGTTGAAGTATCACAGAATCCCTACGGGCAGTACTTC
. 10 TRBJ2-7 TRBV11-2 medium-sized CASRGVEQYF TGTGCCAGCAGAGGGGTCGAGCAGTACTTC
. 13 TRBJ2-2 TRBV20-1 . CSSRDTNTGELFF TGCAGTTCTAGGGACACAAACACCGGGGAGCTGTTTTTT
. 16 TRBJ1-5 TRBV4-2 . CTSSQVAGAIDQPRHF TGTACCAGCAGCCAAGTTGCTGGGGCGATTGATCAGCCCCGGCATTTT
. 14 TRBJ2-3 TRBV11-2 . CDSSSQMGTDKQYF TGTGACAGCAGTTCACAGATGGGCACAGATAAGCAGTATTTT
. 14 TRBJ2-3 TRBV11-2 . CASSLDYGGDTHYF TGTGCTAGCAGCTTAGATTATGGTGGTGATACGCACTATTTT
. 18 TRBJ2-1 TRBV11-2 . CASSLVGGRQYSYNEQLF TGTGCCAGCAGCTTAGTAGGGGGGAGGCAATACTCCTACAATGAGCAGCTCTTC
. 14 TRBJ2-5 TRBV28 few CASTVRDYQETQYF TGTGCCAGCACCGTCAGGGATTACCAAGAGACCCAGTACTTC
. 14 TRBJ2-2 TRBV11-3 many CASKEGNNIGELFF TGTGCCAGCAAGGAGGGAAACAATATCGGGGAGCTGTTTTTT
. 15 TRBJ1-5 TRBV12-3/TRBV12-4 . CASNQGDVLNQPQHF TGTGCCAGCAACCAGGGAGACGTATTAAATCAGCCCCAGCATTTT
TRBD1 14 TRBJ2-5 TRBV29-1 . CSVVQGAQRETQYF TGCAGCGTCGTACAGGGGGCCCAACGGGAGACCCAGTACTTC
. 14 TRBJ2-5 TRBV6-2/TRBV6-3 many CASSPPGVQETQYF TGTGCCAGCAGCCCTCCAGGGGTCCAAGAGACCCAGTACTTC
. 15 TRBJ2-3 TRBV12-3/TRBV12-4 . CASSPQQGHTDTQYF TGTGCCAGCAGCCCACAGCAGGGGCACACAGATACGCAGTATTTT
. 14 TRBJ1-5 TRBV4-1 . CASSRTGGNQPQHF TGCGCCAGTAGCCGAACAGGAGGCAATCAGCCCCAGCATTTT
. 15 TRBJ1-5 TRBV4-2 . CASSQYGFSNQPQHF TGTGCCAGTAGCCAATATGGGTTTAGCAATCAGCCCCAGCATTTT
. 13 TRBJ2-5 TRBV10-2 . CTSTRYRQETQYF TGCACCAGCACCCGGTACAGACAAGAGACCCAGTACTTC
. 15 TRBJ1-5 TRBV12-3/TRBV12-4 few CASTVSPGEYQPQHF TGTGCCAGCACCGTTTCCCCCGGAGAATATCAGCCCCAGCATTTT
. 15 TRBJ1-6 TRBV20-1 few CSAKGPGGYNSPLHF TGCAGTGCTAAGGGGCCAGGAGGGTATAATTCACCCCTCCACTTT
TRBD2 19 TRBJ2-2 TRBV25-1 . CASSPTSGSHRAGAGELFF TGTGCCAGCAGTCCAACTAGCGGGAGTCATCGGGCAGGCGCCGGGGAGCTGTTTTTT
. 16 TRBJ2-2 TRBV11-2 . CASSPSGGVNTGQLFF TGTGCTAGCAGCCCGAGCGGCGGGGTGAACACCGGGCAGCTGTTTTTT
. 16 TRBJ2-3 TRBV5-6 many CASSLAFGSGTDTQYF TGTGCCAGCAGCTTGGCCTTCGGGAGTGGCACAGATACGCAGTATTTT
. 15 TRBJ1-2 TRBV6-5 . CASSSRDGGHYGYTF TGTGCCAGCAGCTCCCGTGACGGAGGCCACTATGGCTACACCTTC
. 13 TRBJ1-1 TRBV11-2 . CASIESPNTGAFF TGTGCCAGCATCGAATCCCCGAACACTGGGGCTTTCTTT
. 13 TRBJ2-7 TRBV12-3/TRBV12-4 many CASSLAGWYEQYF TGTGCCAGCAGTTTAGCAGGCTGGTACGAGCAGTACTTC
. 16 TRBJ1-2 TRBV4-2 . CVSSHPIPRRGNGYTF TGTGTCAGCAGCCACCCCATCCCTCGCCGCGGTAATGGCTACACCTTC
. 12 TRBJ2-2 TRBV7-3 few CASRREAVELFF TGTGCCAGCAGAAGAGAGGCCGTGGAGCTGTTTTTT
. 16 TRBJ2-1 TRBV14 few CASSQGLGSSYNEQFF TGTGCCAGCAGCCAAGGTCTGGGGAGCTCCTACAATGAGCAGTTCTTC